This entry lists 16 T cell receptor beta chains sequenced from one sample in a study of CD8+CD57+ T cells in acquired aplastic anemia. TCR beta VDJ and CDR3 profiles were obtained from a genomic DNA template. TCRdb fed the reads into MiXCR, producing one record per CDR3 protein. The repertoire holds roughly 250,000 distinct CDR3 sequences, with roughly 82% as singletons. Patients picked for sequencing had shown CD8+CD57+ cell expansion detected by flow cytometry. Sample: sorted CD4+, CD8+, or CD8+CD57+ T cells (not recorded which) from PBMCs. The receptor set was obtained from a human donor with aplastic anemia.

V gene TRBV7-9 combines with J gene TRBJ2-5; 9 positions match TRBD1. The CDR3 length is 12 residues. In germline, CDR1 is SEHNR, CDR2 FQNEAQ (reference sequence). The V gene end was trimmed by 11 bases and the J gene end by 4 bases; junction bases not matched to a gene: 5. CDR3 region: CAGQGTPETQYF. The CDR3 coding sequence is TGTGCCGGACAGGGGACTCCAGAGACCCAGTACTTC.

This clonotype was detected once. Mismatch with germline at one junction end may stem from a read error. The chain employs TRBV7-6 and TRBJ2-3, with no clear D. Germline V gene data show CDR1 as SGHVS and CDR2 as FNYEAQ. The CDR3 loop spans 14 amino acids. The CDR3 DNA reads as TGTGCCAGCAGCCAACTTTACGGAAGCAATCAGCCCCAGTTT. Protein product: CASSQLYGSNQPQF.

The CDR3 DNA sequence: TGTGCCATCAAGGGGGGGAACGGGAATGAAAAACTGTTTTTT. It encodes CAIKGGNGNEKLFF. This sequence joins TRBV10-3 and TRBJ1-4; possibly TRBD1 for D (6 bases). The CDR3 consists of 14 residues. Germline V CDR1 and CDR2: ENHRY, SYGVKD. The V end lost 7 bases, the J end lost 5 bases, and 14 bases lay between the germline ends.

The V call is TRBV14, the J call TRBJ2-7; D perhaps matches TRBD2 (5 bases). CDR1 is SGHDN and CDR2 is FVKESK in the germline V gene. The CDR3 loop spans 15 amino acids. V lost 6 bases and J lost 0, with 15 bases in between. The CDR3: CASSPDPRDSYEQYF. The CDR3 DNA sequence: TGTGCCAGCAGTCCTGACCCCCGGGACTCCTACGAGCAGTACTTC.

This clonotype was found a few times. A read error may account for a junction end that differs from germline. V gene TRBV7-9 combines with J gene TRBJ2-3, with 13 bases that match TRBD2. The CDR3 spans 14 residues. The germline V gene has CDR1 SEHNR and CDR2 FQNEAQ (reference sequence). The CDR3 DNA follows: TGTGCCAGCAGCTCAGGGACTAGCGGGGATAATGAGCAGTTT. Amino acid sequence: CASSSGTSGDNEQF.

The rearrangement joins TRBV7-8 to TRBJ1-1; TRBD1 might be the D (5 bases). From germline, CDR1 is SGHVS and CDR2 FQNEAQ. The CDR3 is 15 residues long. With 5 bases removed from V and 14 bases from J, the gap between germline ends came to 27 bases. The CDR3 protein is CASSALGDTQYFGFF. CDR3 bases: TGTGCCAGCAGCGCCCTAGGGGATACGCAGTATTTCGGCTTCTTT.

On this clonotype: The final CDR3 position lacks the conserved phenylalanine or tryptophan, pointing to a likely read error. No DNA is shown, since the ends of the CDR3 on it are uncertain; the CDR3 is the one TCRdb lists. The CDR3 loop is CASRGRLKEKLFFTS. The chain uses TRBV2 and TRBJ1-2. Germline CDR1 reads SNHLY; CDR2 reads FYNNEI. The CDR3 length equals 15 residues, ends included.

The chain recombines TRBV11-2 with TRBJ2-1, with 9 bases matching TRBD2. V lost 4 bases and J lost 8; bases outside the gene matches: 12. The CDR3 runs 16 residues. Germline lookup yields CDR1 SGHAT and CDR2 FQNNGV. DNA for the CDR3: TGTGCCAGCAGCTGGGGAAGAAGCGGGGGGAGCGATGAGCAGTTCTTC. It is translated as CASSWGRSGGSDEQFF.

Notes on this clonotype: Mismatch with germline at one junction end may stem from a read error. The CDR3 is CATSQSSSNNTRQLCF. The DNA of the CDR3 is TGTGCCACCAGCCAGTCGAGTAGCAATAACACCCGGCAGTTGTGTTTT. The chain has TRBV15 and TRBJ2-2, with unresolved D. Per the germline V gene, CDR1 is LNHNV and CDR2 is YYDKDF (reference sequence). The CDR3 is 16 amino acids.

The chain joins TRBV7-9 to TRBJ1-1, with D uncertain. V was pared by 8 bases and J by 14 bases, with 30 bases between. CDR3 size: 15 residues. CDR1 and CDR2 (germline): SEHNR, FQNEAQ (reference sequence). The CDR3 sequence: CASSWADEQSFGPFF. In DNA form, the CDR3 reads TGTGCCAGCTCCTGGGCGGATGAGCAGTCCTTCGGGCCATTCTTT.

This clonotype has only one observation. The chain is built from TRBV7-6 and TRBJ1-6; D gene uncertain. CDR1 SGHVS and CDR2 FNYEAQ come from the germline V gene. V dropped 3 bases and J dropped 15 bases, with 24 bases sitting between them. The length of the CDR3 is 16 residues. The CDR3 here is CASSLRSYNSPLHLHF. In nucleotides, the CDR3 is TGTGCCAGCAGCTTGAGGTCCTATAATTCACCCCTCCACCTCCACTTT.

The rearrangement uses TRBV7-8 and TRBJ1-1; D is possibly TRBD1 (6 bases). CDR3 length equals 15 residues. Looked up from germline, CDR1 is SGHVS and CDR2 is FQNEAQ. Deletions cut 3 bases from V and 14 bases from J, with 25 bases between. CDR3 loop: CASSFGVTGNKDAFF. As DNA, the CDR3 is TGTGCCAGCAGCTTCGGGGTTACAGGGAACAAGGACGCCTTCTTT. The variable domain in full, with the rest retrieved from reference TRBV7-8 and TRBJ1-1, is GAGVSQSPRYKVAKRGQDVALRCDPISGHVSLFWYQQALGQGPEFLTYFQNEAQLDKSGLPSDRFFAERPEGSVSTLKIQRTQQEDSAVYLCASSFGVTGNKDAFFGQGTRLTVV.

V is TRBV4-1 and J is TRBJ2-2, with D unclear. The CDR3 length is 14 residues. Germline V gene data show CDR1 as MGHRA and CDR2 as YSYEKL. Trimming removed 1 base from V and 1 base from J, with 4 bases in between. The CDR3 DNA is TGCGCCAGCAGCCAAGTAGAGAACACCGGGGAGCTGTTTTTT. Translating it yields CASSQVENTGELFF.

This clonotype was recorded many times. This chain uses TRBV13 with TRBJ2-7; perhaps D is TRBD1 or TRBD2 (5 bases each). The CDR3 runs to 14 residues. V was cut by 4 bases and J by 2 bases, with 12 bases left in between. Per the germline V gene, CDR1 is PRHDT and CDR2 is FYEKMQ (reference sequence). The CDR3 here is CASSSRGLAYEQYF. The CDR3 nucleotides are TGTGCCAGCAGCTCACGGGGCCTAGCCTACGAGCAGTACTTC.

This clonotype was counted many times. Lacking the conserved final phenylalanine or tryptophan, this CDR3 likely reflects a read error. No DNA is shown, since the ends of the CDR3 on it are uncertain; the CDR3 is the one TCRdb lists. The chain combines TRBV5-1 with TRBJ2-1. The CDR3 totals 8 residues, both ends included. Germline CDR1 and CDR2: SGHRS and YFSETQ. The CDR3 sequence: CASSLEFY.

In its sample, this clonotype was seen a few times. The chain couples TRBV7-3 to TRBJ1-6; D unresolved. This CDR3 is built from 13 residues. Looked up from germline, CDR1 is SGHTA and CDR2 is FQGTGA. Deletions cut 1 base from V and 10 bases from J, with 8 bases between. This CDR3 reads CASSLKEGSPLHF. The DNA for the CDR3 is TGTGCCAGCAGCTTAAAGGAGGGATCACCCCTCCACTTT.